Included here is one T cell receptor (beta chain) sequence, with context. The entry originates in a study of human T cells and chemical hapten exposure. Germline CDR1 DFQATT, CDR2 SNEGSKA (reference sequence). This CDR3 has 13 amino acids. V gave up 3 bases and J gave up 8 bases, with 16 bases separating them. As to time point: pre-sensitization, week 0. Treatment reported: therapeutic diphenylcyclopropenone sensitization with weekly scalp DPC. TCRdb itself ran the RACE reads through MiXCR, one entry per CDR3 protein. The sample lists about 290,000 distinct CDR3 sequences, approximately 8% seen once, with less than 1.5% in the top ten.

This rearrangement joins TRBV20-1 to TRBJ1-2; D perhaps matches TRBD1 (5 bases). The starting material was whole blood, obtained in connection with sensitization to the hapten diphenylcyclopropenone (DPC). The receptor was derived from a man between 18 and 29 years old with alopecia areata. Some clones in this sample may be carry-over from other donors' samples. The CDR3 nucleotides read TGCAGTGCTAGGGAGCGTGCAGGGAGCGGCTACACCTTC. Its translation is CSARERAGSGYTF.